The clone carrying this T cell receptor beta chain was detected a few times. The antigen is not known. The data are from a study of T-cell reconstitution after alpha-beta-depleted transplantation in children. Study-level findings and limits: Surviving recipient cells, namely T cells and thymic progenitors, were the source of high day-60 TCRbeta diversity in some patients. Counts and diversity of T cells one year after transplant came mostly from newly produced T cells. Approximately two months post-transplant, alpha-beta T cells reportedly originated from several hundred expanded graft clones.

A TCRbeta library incorporating unique molecular identifiers was prepared. MiXCR, run by TCRdb on the PCR reads, gives a single entry per CDR3 protein. The table lists about a million distinct CDR3 sequences, under 30% of them singletons. Trimming cost V 6 bases and J 8 bases; bases outside gene matches: 6. The CDR3 extends over 13 amino acids. Sequences were derived from PBMCs, mostly from graft donor cells, sampled 360 days after TCRalphabeta/CD19-depleted stem cell transplant. The chain couples TRBV12-3 or TRBV12-4 to TRBJ1-4, with TRBD1 matching over 7 bases. This sequence was found in a boy under three years old who had a stem cell transplant for SCID, so the T cells may come from the graft donor. The CDR3 DNA is TGTGCCAGCAGGATCCCGGGACAGGAAAAACTGTTTTTT. It encodes CASRIPGQEKLFF.